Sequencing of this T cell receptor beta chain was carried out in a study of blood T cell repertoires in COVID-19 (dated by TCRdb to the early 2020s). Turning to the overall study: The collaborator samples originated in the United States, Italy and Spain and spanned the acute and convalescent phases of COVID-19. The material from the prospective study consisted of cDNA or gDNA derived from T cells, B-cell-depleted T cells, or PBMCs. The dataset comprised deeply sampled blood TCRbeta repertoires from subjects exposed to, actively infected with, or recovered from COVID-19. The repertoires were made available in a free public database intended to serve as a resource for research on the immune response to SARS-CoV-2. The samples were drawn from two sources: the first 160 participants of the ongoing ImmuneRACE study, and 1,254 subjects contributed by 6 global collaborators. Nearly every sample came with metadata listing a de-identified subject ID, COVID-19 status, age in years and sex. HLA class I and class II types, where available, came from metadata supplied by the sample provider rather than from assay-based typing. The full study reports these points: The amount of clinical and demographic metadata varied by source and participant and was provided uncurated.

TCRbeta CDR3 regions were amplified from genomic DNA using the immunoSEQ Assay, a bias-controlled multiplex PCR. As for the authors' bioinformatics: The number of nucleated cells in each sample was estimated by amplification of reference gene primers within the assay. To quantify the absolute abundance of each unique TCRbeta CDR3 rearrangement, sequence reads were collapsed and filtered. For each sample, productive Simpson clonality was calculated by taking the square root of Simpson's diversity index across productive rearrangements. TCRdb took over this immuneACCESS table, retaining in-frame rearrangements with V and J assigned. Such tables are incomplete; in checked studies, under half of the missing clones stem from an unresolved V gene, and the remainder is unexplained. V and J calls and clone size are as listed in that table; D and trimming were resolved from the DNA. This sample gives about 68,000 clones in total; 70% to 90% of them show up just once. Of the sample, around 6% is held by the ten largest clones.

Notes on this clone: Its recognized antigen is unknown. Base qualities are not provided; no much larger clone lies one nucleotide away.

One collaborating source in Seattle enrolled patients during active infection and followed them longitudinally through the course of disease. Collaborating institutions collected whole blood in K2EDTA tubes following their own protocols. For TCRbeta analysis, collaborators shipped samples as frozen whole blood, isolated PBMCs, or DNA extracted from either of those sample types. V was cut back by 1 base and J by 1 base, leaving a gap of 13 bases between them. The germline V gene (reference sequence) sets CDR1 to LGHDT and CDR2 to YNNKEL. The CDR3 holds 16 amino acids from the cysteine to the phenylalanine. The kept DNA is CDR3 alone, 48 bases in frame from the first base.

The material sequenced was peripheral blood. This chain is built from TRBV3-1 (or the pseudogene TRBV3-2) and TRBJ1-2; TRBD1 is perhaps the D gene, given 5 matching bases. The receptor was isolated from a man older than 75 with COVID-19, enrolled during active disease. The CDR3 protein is CASSQGGGRDNYGYTF. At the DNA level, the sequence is TGTGCCAGCAGCCAAGGCGGGGGGAGGGATAACTATGGCTACACCTTC.